The entry below gives a single T cell receptor beta chain sequence along with its context. Its antigen remains unknown. At one end, the junction sequence differs from germline, possibly due to a read error. Combining a sample-barcoded 5' primer with a J-beta primer mix, a second PCR ran for roughly 7 to 12 cycles. Through a template-switch adaptor with 12 random nucleotides, each cDNA molecule received a tag. TCRdb redid the calling of the 5' RACE reads with MiXCR, one entry per CDR3 protein. Of about 1.8 million distinct CDR3 sequences listed, about 50% were seen once; the top ten hold around 2.1%. Germline V gene lookup returns CDR1 MNHNY and CDR2 SVGAGI (reference sequence). CDR3 length: 15 residues. The data stem from a study of blood T cells in healthy people across ages. Overall study results and limits: Samples with more naive T cells showed higher observed beta diversity. CMV infection status of these donors was not known. Diversity was higher, and naive CD4+ cells more numerous, in long-lived donors than in aged donors.

This clonotype was sampled from a woman between 35 and 50 years old in good health. The material sequenced was blood. The chain joins TRBV6-6 to TRBJ2-3; TRBD1 is a possible D gene (6 bases). The CDR3 sequence: CASSTDSGSKDTQYF. The CDR3 DNA is TGTGCCAGCAGTACGGACAGTGGAAGCAAAGATACGCAGTATTTT.